The rows below give T cell receptor beta chains drawn from one sample of a study of T cells in Graves' hyperthyroidism and ophthalmopathy. TCRdb used MiXCR to reprocess the multiplex PCR reads, holding one entry per CDR3 protein. The table has around 620,000 distinct CDR3 sequences, around 45% seen once. The sequencing input was peripheral blood or thyroid tissue (not recorded which). The receptor set was obtained from an adult woman with Graves' disease, either hyperthyroidism or ophthalmopathy (not recorded which). CDR3s include the opening cysteine and the closing phenylalanine or tryptophan. Fields, in order: CDR3 length, J gene, clone size, D gene, V gene, CDR3 DNA, CDR3 protein. A D gene is named only where the DNA matches it firmly. Only part of the rows carry a size: once, few, many, or a class if the clone is expanded.

13 TRBJ1-1 - - TRBV20-1 TGCAGTGCTATCGACTTTGTGAACACTGAAGCTTTCTTT CSAIDFVNTEAFF
13 TRBJ2-7 many - TRBV10-2 TGCGCCAGCAGTGAGACTACATCCTACGAGCAGTACTTC CASSETTSYEQYF
13 TRBJ1-1 many - TRBV5-1 TGCGCCAGCAGCCCCGCGGCGCGCACTGAAGCTTTCTTT CASSPAARTEAFF
13 TRBJ2-7 few - TRBV28 TGTGCCAGCAGTTTATTAGGAAACGACGAGCAGTACTTC CASSLLGNDEQYF
14 TRBJ1-6 - TRBD1 TRBV29-1 TGCAGCAGTTTCTCCGGGACAGAAGGCTCCCCCCTCCACTTT CSSFSGTEGSPLHF
13 TRBJ2-3 few - TRBV10-3 TGTGCCGCCGCCATTGGCGTCGCAGATACGCAGTATTTT CAAAIGVADTQYF
11 TRBJ2-5 - - TRBV20-1 TGCAGTGCGGCAGGGCAAGAGACCCAGTACTTC CSAAGQETQYF
16 TRBJ1-3 many - TRBV12-3/TRBV12-4 TGTGCCAGCAGTTTTCCCAGGCCGTCCTCTGGAAACACCATATATTTT CASSFPRPSSGNTIYF
16 TRBJ2-2 few TRBD2 TRBV19 TGCGCCAGTAGTATTGGTCTAGCGGTTAACACCGGGGAGCTGTTTTTT CASSIGLAVNTGELFF
14 TRBJ2-5 - - TRBV2 TGTGCCAGCACCCGGGGAACAGGTGTAGAGACCCAGTACTTC CASTRGTGVETQYF